This T cell receptor (beta chain) was recorded in a study of cytomegalovirus exposure and HLA in healthy donors. From germline, CDR1 is LNHDA and CDR2 SQIVND (reference sequence). CDR3 length equals 15 residues. The V gene lost 0 bases and the J gene lost 4 bases, with 12 bases spanning the gap. The PCR was carried out with 60 Vbeta primers and 13 Jbeta primers. The assay was immunoSEQ multiplex PCR, and TCRdb's table has in-frame clones only and misses some. The table lists about 190,000 clones, over 65% of them singletons. Sequencing was performed on PBMCs. The clonotype was recovered from a woman between 45 and 60 years old in good health and CMV-seropositive. The chain recombines TRBV19 with TRBJ1-2; D perhaps matches TRBD1 (5 bases). The CDR3 loop reads CASSIDLQGTYGYTF. The CDR3 DNA is TGTGCCAGTAGTATAGACTTGCAGGGAACCTATGGCTACACCTTC. Supplemented by reference TRBV19 and TRBJ1-2, the full variable domain reads DGGITQSPKYLFRKEGQNVTLSCEQNLNHDAMYWYRQDPGQGLRLIYYSQIVNDFQKGDIAEGYSVSREKKESFPLTVTSAQKNPTAFYLCASSIDLQGTYGYTFGSGTRLTVV.